The 21 T cell receptor beta chains below all came from one sample that was sequenced in a study of cytomegalovirus exposure and HLA in healthy donors. PCR was performed using 60 Vbeta and 13 Jbeta primers. The protocol was immunoSEQ multiplex PCR, while the TCRdb copy is restricted to in-frame clones and leaves out a portion. The data show 160,000 or so clones, roughly 87% seen once. Sequenced material: PBMCs. These receptors were obtained from a man aged 50 or older in good health and CMV-seropositive.

J is TRBJ2-7 and V is TRBV27, with 9 bases matching TRBD1. CDR3 length: 14 amino acids. CDR1 and CDR2 from the germline V gene are MNHEY and SMNVEV (reference sequence). V gave up 5 bases and J gave up 3 bases; unmatched junction bases: 5. CDR3 coding DNA: TGTGCCAGCAGTATCGAGACAGGGGGCTACGAGCAGTACTTC. This translates into CASSIETGGYEQYF.

The chain combines TRBV4-1 with TRBJ2-2, with 12 nucleotides matching TRBD2. The CDR3 consists of 17 residues. Unmatched junction bases numbered 8, after V lost 3 bases and J lost 6 bases. Germline lookup yields CDR1 MGHRA and CDR2 YSYEKL. The CDR3 DNA reads as TGCGCCAGCAGCCAGATACCGTCTAGCGGGAGGGCCGGGGAGCTGTTTTTT. Translated, it gives CASSQIPSSGRAGELFF.

The chain uses TRBV19 and TRBJ2-3; 9 bases match TRBD1. CDR3 length equals 17 residues. Germline-derived CDR1 and CDR2 are LNHDA and SQIVND (reference sequence). V lost 5 bases to trimming and J lost 3 bases; unmatched junction nucleotides: 12. The CDR3 loop is CASSLYSGTGLTDTQYF. The CDR3 DNA follows: TGTGCCAGTAGTCTCTACTCCGGGACAGGGCTGACAGATACGCAGTATTTT.

The rearrangement joins TRBV15 to TRBJ1-3; maybe TRBD1 (5 bases). Germline values: CDR1 LNHNV, CDR2 YYDKDF (reference sequence). V was shortened by 5 bases and J by 3 bases, with 14 bases between the two germline ends. This CDR3 has 15 residues. The CDR3 nucleotides read TGTGCCACCAGCCGAAACTCGGGGGTTGGAAACACCATATATTTT. This gives the protein CATSRNSGVGNTIYF.

V gene TRBV10-3 combines with J gene TRBJ2-5; 7 nucleotides match TRBD1. The CDR3 spans 15 residues. After removal of 2 bases from V and 2 bases from J, the junction contained 5 bases not matched to a gene. CDR1 ENHRY and CDR2 SYGVKD come from the germline V gene. The CDR3 coding sequence is TGTGCCATCAGTGAGCCAACGACAGGGCAAGAGACCCAGTACTTC. It codes for CAISEPTTGQETQYF.

V usage is TRBV7-8 and J usage is TRBJ2-2; D may be TRBD1 (5 bases). Trimming shortened V by 2 bases and J by 0 bases, and 10 bases separated the two germline ends. This CDR3 contains 16 residues. CDR1 and CDR2 (germline): SGHVS, FQNEAQ. As DNA, the CDR3 is TGTGCCAGCAGCTTATTGACAGCTGCGAACACCGGGGAGCTGTTTTTT. Translation gives CASSLLTAANTGELFF.

The gene calls are TRBV5-1 and TRBJ2-3, with D tentatively TRBD2 (7 bases). CDR3 size: 16 residues. Germline V gives CDR1 SGHRS, CDR2 YFSETQ. V gave up 4 bases and J gave up 4 bases, with 19 bases separating them. DNA for the CDR3: TGCGCCAGCAGCCCCCTGGGGGGCGGGAGTTCAGATACGCAGTATTTT. It translates to CASSPLGGGSSDTQYF. Supplemented by reference TRBV5-1 and TRBJ2-3, the full variable domain reads KAGVTQTPRYLIKTRGQQVTLSCSPISGHRSVSWYQQTPGQGLQFLFEYFSETQRNKGNFPGRFSGRQFSNSRSEMNVSTLELGDSALYLCASSPLGGGSSDTQYFGPGTRLTVL.

CDR3 sequence: CASSRTTTEKLFF. The CDR3 DNA sequence: TGTGCCAGCAGTAGGACTACAACTGAAAAACTGTTTTTT. The chain couples TRBV5-6 to TRBJ1-4; D not resolved. Germline lookup yields CDR1 SGHDT and CDR2 YYEEEE. The CDR3 consists of 13 residues. The V and J ends lost 5 bases and 7 bases respectively, with 12 bases between them.

This rearrangement joins TRBV6-5 to TRBJ1-4, with TRBD1 as a possible D gene (6 bases). The germline gives CDR1 MNHEY, CDR2 SVGAGI. V lost 5 bases and J 7 bases, leaving 8 bases between the germline ends. CDR3 size: 12 residues. CDR3 loop: CASSTTGEKLFF. The DNA of the CDR3 is TGTGCCAGCAGTACGACAGGTGAAAAACTGTTTTTT.

This clone was detected only once. The CDR3 protein is CASSRPLGGGPYEQYF. The CDR3 DNA is TGTGCCAGCAGCCGACCGCTGGGCGGAGGGCCCTACGAGCAGTACTTC. The J gene is TRBJ2-7, the V gene TRBV11-2; tentatively, D is TRBD2 (6 bases). Trimming cost V 5 bases and J 2 bases, with 19 bases left between them. The CDR3 has 16 residues. Germline lookup yields CDR1 SGHAT and CDR2 FQNNGV. Combining the CDR3 with reference TRBV11-2 and TRBJ2-7 gives the whole variable domain EAGVAQSPRYKIIEKRQSVAFWCNPISGHATLYWYQQILGQGPKLLIQFQNNGVVDDSQLPKDRFSAERLKGVDSTLKIQPAKLEDSAVYLCASSRPLGGGPYEQYFGPGTRLTVT.

This clone was counted between two and nine times. The chain recombines TRBV5-6 with TRBJ2-1, with 12 bases fitting TRBD2. Germline V gene lookup returns CDR1 SGHDT and CDR2 YYEEEE. Trimming at V came to 3 bases and at J to 9 bases, leaving 4 bases not matched to a gene. The CDR3 totals 14 residues. CDR3 sequence reads: CASSSGLAGVEQFF. Here the CDR3 DNA reads TGTGCCAGCAGCTCGGGACTAGCGGGTGTTGAGCAGTTCTTC.

The genes are TRBV14 and TRBJ2-1; 14 nucleotides line up with TRBD2. CDR1 SGHDN and CDR2 FVKESK come from the germline V gene. Losses at the gene ends were 1 base for V and 9 bases for J; bases not matched to a gene: 8. This CDR3 spans 17 amino acids. CDR3 nucleotide sequence: TGTGCCAGCAGCCAAGTTCCGGGACTAGCGGGGGACCGTGAGCAGTTCTTC. This translates into CASSQVPGLAGDREQFF.

V is TRBV6-5 and J is TRBJ2-7; TRBD2 matches at 8 bases. The CDR3 is 16 residues long. Germline V gene sequence: CDR1 MNHEY, CDR2 SVGAGI. V lost 4 bases to trimming and J lost 3 bases; unmatched junction nucleotides: 11. CDR3 loop: CASSLGGAGGFYEQYF. For the CDR3, the DNA is TGTGCCAGCAGTTTGGGGGGGGCGGGGGGATTCTACGAGCAGTACTTC.

The gene calls are TRBV6-5 and TRBJ1-4; tentative D call: TRBD1 (6 bases). The V end was cut by 0 bases, the J end by 8 bases, with 16 bases between. This CDR3 spans 16 amino acids. Germline CDR1 reads MNHEY; CDR2 reads SVGAGI. This CDR3 is CASSYSDRPLEEKLFF. The CDR3 nucleotides read TGTGCCAGCAGTTACTCCGACAGGCCATTAGAAGAAAAACTGTTTTTT.

The CDR3 sequence is CAISATREDSPLHF. The CDR3 DNA is TGTGCCATCAGTGCCACCAGGGAGGATTCACCCCTCCACTTT. V and J are TRBV10-3 and TRBJ1-6, with D perhaps matching TRBD1 (5 bases). The V gene lost 4 bases and the J gene lost 8 bases, with 12 bases spanning the gap. The CDR3 length is 14 residues. Germline CDR1 reads ENHRY; CDR2 reads SYGVKD.

This sequence joins TRBV27 and TRBJ1-2, with 8 bases matching TRBD1. Germline trimming cut 2 bases from V and 8 bases from J; bases unmatched to any gene: 7. Germline V CDR1 and CDR2: MNHEY, SMNVEV (reference sequence). The CDR3 contains 14 residues. The CDR3 loop is CASSLTGTGGGYTF. CDR3 in DNA: TGTGCCAGCAGTTTAACCGGGACAGGTGGGGGCTACACCTTC.

The gene calls are TRBV5-1 and TRBJ2-3; TRBD2 aligns across 8 bases. Unmatched junction bases numbered 4, after V lost 0 bases and J lost 1 base. Germline-derived CDR1 and CDR2 are SGHRS and YFSETQ. The CDR3 has 16 residues. The CDR3 bases are TGCGCCAGCAGCTTGGCCGGGCGGGAGGGCACAGATACGCAGTATTTT. It is translated as CASSLAGREGTDTQYF.

The V call is TRBV6-5, the J call TRBJ2-7; 7 positions agree with TRBD2. Germline assignment: CDR1 MNHEY and CDR2 SVGAGI. J was trimmed by 2 bases and V by 4 bases; bases with no gene match: 8. The CDR3 sequence is 15 residues long. The CDR3 DNA follows: TGTGCCAGCAGTTTCCGGGACTACCCTCCCTACGAGCAGTACTTC. Its protein product is CASSFRDYPPYEQYF.

The V gene is TRBV5-6, the J gene TRBJ2-1; tentative D call: TRBD1 (6 bases). The ends were cut back, 7 bases at V and 3 bases at J, with 17 bases in the middle. Germline CDR1 SGHDT, CDR2 YYEEEE. This CDR3 is 15 amino acids long. CDR3 residues: CASEKDRGIYNEQFF. CDR3 nucleotide sequence: TGTGCCAGCGAAAAGGACAGAGGAATCTACAATGAGCAGTTCTTC.

V usage is TRBV10-3 and J usage is TRBJ1-5; 9 bases are shared with TRBD1. In germline, CDR1 is ENHRY, CDR2 SYGVKD. CDR3 length: 13 residues. With 10 bases clipped from V and 5 bases from J, the junction kept 6 bases outside the gene matches. The chain's CDR3 is CATRQGVDQPQHF. CDR3 coding DNA: TGTGCCACCCGACAGGGGGTGGATCAGCCCCAGCATTTT.

The CDR3 coding sequence is TGTGCCACCAGCAGAGAAGGGCGCAGGGTAGCTGGCTACACCTTC. It translates to CATSREGRRVAGYTF. The chain links TRBV15 to TRBJ1-2; perhaps TRBD1 as D (5 bases). V was shortened by 0 bases and J by 7 bases, with 15 bases between the two germline ends. Germline V lookup: CDR1 LNHNV, CDR2 YYDKDF (reference sequence). The CDR3 runs 15 residues.